This T cell receptor beta chain was retrieved from a study of blood T cell repertoires in COVID-19. The wider study: The origin of the acute and convalescent COVID-19 samples was the United States, Italy and Spain.

Libraries were prepared by immunoSEQ multiplex PCR; TCRdb keeps only in-frame clonotypes and omits some of them. The table lists around 300,000 clones, 90% of them singletons. Germline CDR1 reads SGDLS; CDR2 reads YYNGEE. The CDR3 extends over 12 amino acids. V shed 5 bases and J 8 bases; nucleotides not matched to a gene: 5. A few counts support this clone. The chain has TRBV9 and TRBJ1-2; 8 positions match TRBD1. The clonotype comes from a woman aged 25 to 39 with COVID-19, enrolled during active disease. What was sequenced was peripheral blood. CDR3 nucleotides: TGTGCCAGCAGTGCTACAGGGGGAGGCTACACCTTC. It is translated as CASSATGGGYTF.